This T cell receptor (beta chain) was captured in a study of CD8+ T cells in alopecia areata. For the study at large: Treated patients received oral tofacitinib, 5 to 10 mg twice daily.

Isolation of CD4+ and CD8+ T cells from PBMCs was achieved by sorting. Comment on this clone: This sample also contains other DNA sequences that code for the same CDR3.

The CDR3 extends over 11 amino acids. The germline V and J ends were trimmed by 3 bases and 2 bases, with 4 bases remaining between them. Per germline, CDR1 GTSNPN and CDR2 SVGIG (reference sequence). Extracted RNA was reverse transcribed, and the resulting cDNA served as sequencing template. Sequencing was performed with immunoSEQ multiplex PCR; in TCRdb, only in-frame clones are kept and a portion is missing. The sample carries 150,000 to 180,000 clones, 50% to 65% recorded once. The receptor was isolated from a human donor with alopecia areata. Sequencing was performed on CD8+ T cells sorted from blood, taken at week 0. The chain joins TRBV30 to TRBJ1-1; D gene uncertain. CDR3 region: CAWRGNTEAFF. The CDR3 DNA sequence: TGTGCCTGGAGGGGAAACACTGAAGCTTTCTTT.